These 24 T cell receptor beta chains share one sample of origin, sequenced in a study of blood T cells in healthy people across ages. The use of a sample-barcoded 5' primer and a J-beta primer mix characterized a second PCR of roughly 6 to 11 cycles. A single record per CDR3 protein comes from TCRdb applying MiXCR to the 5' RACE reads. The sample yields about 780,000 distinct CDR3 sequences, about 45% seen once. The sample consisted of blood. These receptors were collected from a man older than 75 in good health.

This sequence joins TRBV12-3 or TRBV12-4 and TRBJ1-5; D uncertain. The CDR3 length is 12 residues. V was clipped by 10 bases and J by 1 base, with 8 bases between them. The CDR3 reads CATMGSNQPQHF. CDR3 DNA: TGTGCCACCATGGGGAGCAATCAGCCCCAGCATTTT.

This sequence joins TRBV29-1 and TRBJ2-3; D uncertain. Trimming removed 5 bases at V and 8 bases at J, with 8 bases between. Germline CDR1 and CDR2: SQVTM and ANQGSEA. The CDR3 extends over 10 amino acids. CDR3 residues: CSVRLGTQYF. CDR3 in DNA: TGCAGCGTTCGGCTCGGTACGCAGTATTTT.

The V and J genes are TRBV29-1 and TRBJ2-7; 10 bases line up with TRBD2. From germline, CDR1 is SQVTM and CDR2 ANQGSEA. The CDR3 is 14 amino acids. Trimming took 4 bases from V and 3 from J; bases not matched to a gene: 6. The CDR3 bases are TGCAGCGTTGTACCTAGCGGGAGAAACTACGAGCAGTACTTC. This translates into CSVVPSGRNYEQYF.

The CDR3 region is CASSQPGVYNEQFF. CDR3 DNA sequence: TGCGCCAGCAGCCAACCCGGCGTTTACAATGAGCAGTTCTTC. This chain joins TRBV4-1 and TRBJ2-1, with D hard to call. The CDR3 extends over 14 amino acids. Trimming shortened V by 2 bases and J by 4 bases, and 9 bases separated the two germline ends. Germline V CDR1 and CDR2: MGHRA, YSYEKL.

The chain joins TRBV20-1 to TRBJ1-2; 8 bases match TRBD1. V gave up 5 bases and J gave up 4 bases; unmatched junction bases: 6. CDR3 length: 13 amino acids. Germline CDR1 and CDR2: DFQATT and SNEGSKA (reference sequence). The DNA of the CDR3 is TGCAGTGCTTACGACAGGGGTTTCTATGGCTACACCTTC. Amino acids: CSAYDRGFYGYTF.

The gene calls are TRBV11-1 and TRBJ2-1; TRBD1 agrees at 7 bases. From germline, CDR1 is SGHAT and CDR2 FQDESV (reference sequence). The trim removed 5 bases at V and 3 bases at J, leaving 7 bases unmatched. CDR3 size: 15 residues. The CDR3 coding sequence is TGTGCCAGCAGCCCCCTCCGGACAGGCTACAATGAGCAGTTCTTC. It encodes CASSPLRTGYNEQFF.

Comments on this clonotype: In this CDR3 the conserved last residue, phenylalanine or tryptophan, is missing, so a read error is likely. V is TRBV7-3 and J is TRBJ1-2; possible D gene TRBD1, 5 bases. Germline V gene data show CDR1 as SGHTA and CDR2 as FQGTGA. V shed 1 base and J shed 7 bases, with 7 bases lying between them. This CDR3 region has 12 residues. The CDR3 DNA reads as TGTGCCAGCAGCTTAAGGGGGGTTGGCTACACCTTA. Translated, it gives CASSLRGVGYTL.

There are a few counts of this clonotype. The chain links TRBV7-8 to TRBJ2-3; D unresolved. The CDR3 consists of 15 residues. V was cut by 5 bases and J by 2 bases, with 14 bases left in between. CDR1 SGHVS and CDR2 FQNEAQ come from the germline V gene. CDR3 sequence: CASSPRSADTDTQYF. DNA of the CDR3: TGTGCCAGCAGCCCCCGGTCAGCCGACACAGATACGCAGTATTTT.

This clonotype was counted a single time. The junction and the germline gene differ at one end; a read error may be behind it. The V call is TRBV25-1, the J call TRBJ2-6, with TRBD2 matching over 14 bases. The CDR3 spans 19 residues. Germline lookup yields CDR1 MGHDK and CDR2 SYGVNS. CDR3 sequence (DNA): TGTGCCAGAAGTGAAATGACTAGCGGGAGGGTTCCTGGGGCCAACGTCCTGACTTTC. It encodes CARSEMTSGRVPGANVLTF. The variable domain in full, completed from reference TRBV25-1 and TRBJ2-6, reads EADIYQTPRYLVIGTGKKITLECSQTMGHDKMYWYQQDPGMELHLIHYSYGVNSTEKGDLSSESTVSRIRTEHFPLTLESARPSHTSQYLCARSEMTSGRVPGANVLTFGAGSRLTVL.

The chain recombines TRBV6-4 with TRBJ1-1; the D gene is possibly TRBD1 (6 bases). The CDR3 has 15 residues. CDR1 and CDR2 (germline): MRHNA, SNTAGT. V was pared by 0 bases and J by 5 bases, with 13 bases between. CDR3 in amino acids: CASSDSTQGRTEAFF. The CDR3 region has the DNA TGTGCCAGCAGTGACTCGACACAGGGACGGACTGAAGCTTTCTTT.

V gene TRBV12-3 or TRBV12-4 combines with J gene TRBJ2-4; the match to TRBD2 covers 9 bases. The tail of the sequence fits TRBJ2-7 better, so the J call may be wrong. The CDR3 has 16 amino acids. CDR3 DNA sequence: TGTGCCAGCAGTGCCTCGGCGGGGGGGGTCTCCTACGAGCAGTACTTC. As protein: CASSASAGGVSYEQYF.

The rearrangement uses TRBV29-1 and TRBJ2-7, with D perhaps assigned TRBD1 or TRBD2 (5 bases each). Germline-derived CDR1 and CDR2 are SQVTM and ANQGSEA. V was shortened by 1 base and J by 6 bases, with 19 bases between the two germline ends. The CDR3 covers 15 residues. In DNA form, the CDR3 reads TGCAGCGTTGAAGTGGGACCCGGGGTCAGTGGCGAGCAGTACTTC. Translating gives CSVEVGPGVSGEQYF.

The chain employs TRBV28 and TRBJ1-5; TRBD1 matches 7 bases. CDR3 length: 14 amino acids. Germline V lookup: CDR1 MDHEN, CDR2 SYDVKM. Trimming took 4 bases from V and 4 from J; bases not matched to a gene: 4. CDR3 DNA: TGTGCCAGCAGTTCAACAGGGGTAAATCAGCCCCAGCATTTT. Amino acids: CASSSTGVNQPQHF.

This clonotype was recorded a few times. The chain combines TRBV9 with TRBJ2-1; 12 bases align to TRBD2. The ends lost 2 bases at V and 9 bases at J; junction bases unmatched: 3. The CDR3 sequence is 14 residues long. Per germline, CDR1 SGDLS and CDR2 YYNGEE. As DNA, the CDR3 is TGTGCCAGCAGCGTTACTAGCGGGAGGATTGAGCAGTTCTTC. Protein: CASSVTSGRIEQFF.

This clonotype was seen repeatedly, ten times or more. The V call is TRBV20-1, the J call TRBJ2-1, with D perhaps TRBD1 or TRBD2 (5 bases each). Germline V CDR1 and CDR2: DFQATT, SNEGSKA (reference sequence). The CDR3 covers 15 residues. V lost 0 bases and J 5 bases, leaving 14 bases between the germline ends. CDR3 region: CSARDGAGSNNEQFF. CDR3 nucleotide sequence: TGCAGTGCTAGAGATGGGGCAGGGAGTAACAATGAGCAGTTCTTC.

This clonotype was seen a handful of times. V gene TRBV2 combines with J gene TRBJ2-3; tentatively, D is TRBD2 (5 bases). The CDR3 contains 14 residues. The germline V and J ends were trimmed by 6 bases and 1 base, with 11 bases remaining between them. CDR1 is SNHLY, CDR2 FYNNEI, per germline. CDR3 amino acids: CASRASSRTDTQYF. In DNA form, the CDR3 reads TGTGCCAGCAGAGCTAGCTCTCGCACAGATACGCAGTATTTT.

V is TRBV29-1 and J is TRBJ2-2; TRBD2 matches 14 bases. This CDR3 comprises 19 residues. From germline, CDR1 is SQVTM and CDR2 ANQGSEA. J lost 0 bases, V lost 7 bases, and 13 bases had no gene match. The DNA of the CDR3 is TGCAGCGCCCTGACTAGCGGGAGGGGGGGGACCTCGAACACCGGGGAGCTGTTTTTT. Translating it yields CSALTSGRGGTSNTGELFF.

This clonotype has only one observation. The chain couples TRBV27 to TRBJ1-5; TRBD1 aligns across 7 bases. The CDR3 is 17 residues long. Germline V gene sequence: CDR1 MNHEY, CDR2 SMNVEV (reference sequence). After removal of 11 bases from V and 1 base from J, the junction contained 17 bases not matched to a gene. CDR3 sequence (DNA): TGTGCCGGGGTCGACAGGGCCCGAGGTGGGAGCAATCAGCCCCAGCATTTT. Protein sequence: CAGVDRARGGSNQPQHF.

This CDR3 reads CATSDAVDTQYF. The CDR3 DNA is TGTGCCACCAGTGATGCAGTTGATACCCAGTACTTC. This chain joins TRBV24-1 and TRBJ2-7; D remains unclear. Trimming took 3 bases from V and 10 from J, leaving 12 bases between them. Germline V gene sequence: CDR1 KGHDR, CDR2 SFDVKD. The CDR3 consists of 12 residues.

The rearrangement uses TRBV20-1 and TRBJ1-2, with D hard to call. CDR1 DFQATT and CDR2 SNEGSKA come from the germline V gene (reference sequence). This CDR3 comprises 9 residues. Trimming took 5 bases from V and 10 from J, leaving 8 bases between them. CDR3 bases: TGCAGTGCTGCCTTCCCCTACACCTTC. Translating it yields CSAAFPYTF.

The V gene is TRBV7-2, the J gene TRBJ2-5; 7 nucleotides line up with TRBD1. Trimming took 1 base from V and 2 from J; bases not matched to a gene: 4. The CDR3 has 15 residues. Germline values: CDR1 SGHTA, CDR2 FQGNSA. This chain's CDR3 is CASSLEATGQETQYF. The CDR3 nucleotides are TGTGCCAGCAGCTTAGAGGCGACAGGGCAAGAGACCCAGTACTTC.

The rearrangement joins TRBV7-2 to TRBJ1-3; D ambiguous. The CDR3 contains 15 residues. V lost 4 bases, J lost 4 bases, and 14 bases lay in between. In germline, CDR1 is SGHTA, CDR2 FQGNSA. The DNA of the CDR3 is TGTGCCAGCAGCTCCAGCCGGAGCCAGGGAAACACCATATATTTT. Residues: CASSSSRSQGNTIYF.

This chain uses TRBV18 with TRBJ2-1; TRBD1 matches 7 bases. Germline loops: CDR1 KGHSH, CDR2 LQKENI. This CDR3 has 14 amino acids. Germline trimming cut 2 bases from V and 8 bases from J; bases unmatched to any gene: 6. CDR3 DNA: TGTGCCAGCTCACCAAATCGACAGGGTCATGAGCAGTTCTTC. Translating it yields CASSPNRQGHEQFF.

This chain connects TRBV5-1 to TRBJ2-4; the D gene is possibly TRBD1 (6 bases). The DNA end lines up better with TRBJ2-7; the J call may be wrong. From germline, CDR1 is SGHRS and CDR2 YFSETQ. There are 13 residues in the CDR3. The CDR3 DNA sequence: TGCGCCAGCAGCCCGTCAGGGGTGAACGAGCAGTACTTC. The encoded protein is CASSPSGVNEQYF.